These T cell receptor beta chains were read from a single sample in a study of blood T cells in healthy people across ages. Via MiXCR, TCRdb re-called the 5' RACE reads, giving one row per CDR3 protein. The sample has 550,000 to 650,000 distinct CDR3 sequences; roughly 31% are singletons. The source material was blood. The receptors here all came from a woman aged 80 or older in good health. Both conserved end residues are part of each CDR3. Each record gives: CDR3 DNA, CDR3 protein, CDR3 length, D gene, V gene, clone size, J gene. The D gene is left open where the match is weak. Size is omitted from some rows. Given values are once, few, many or a class for expanded clones.

cdr3_nt: TGTGCCAGCAGTCCCATGGACTTGAGAGAGCAGTACTTC; cdr3_aa: CASSPMDLREQYF; cdr3_length: 13; d_call: -; v_call: TRBV12-3/TRBV12-4; clone_size: many; j_call: TRBJ2-7
cdr3_nt: TGTGCCAGCAGTTATCAGGAGGTTAGCACTGAAGCTTTCTTT; cdr3_aa: CASSYQEVSTEAFF; cdr3_length: 14; d_call: -; v_call: TRBV6-5; clone_size: few; j_call: TRBJ1-1
cdr3_nt: TGTGCCAGCAGCCCTAATCCGGGCGGGGGGTTCGATGAGCAGTTCTTC; cdr3_aa: CASSPNPGGGFDEQFF; cdr3_length: 16; d_call: TRBD2; v_call: TRBV5-4; clone_size: -; j_call: TRBJ2-1
cdr3_nt: TGCGCCAGCAGCTTAACCGGGACTAGCGGGACCCCCTCGTACTTC; cdr3_aa: CASSLTGTSGTPSYF; cdr3_length: 15; d_call: TRBD2; v_call: TRBV5-1; clone_size: few; j_call: TRBJ2-4
cdr3_nt: TGCGCCAGCAGCCTTGGAGTGGCCAACGTCCTGACTTTC; cdr3_aa: CASSLGVANVLTF; cdr3_length: 13; d_call: -; v_call: TRBV5-1; clone_size: many; j_call: TRBJ2-6
cdr3_nt: TGTGCCAGCAGTTCCCTGACTAGCGGAGCCCAAGAGACCCAGTACTTC; cdr3_aa: CASSSLTSGAQETQYF; cdr3_length: 16; d_call: TRBD2; v_call: TRBV6-2/TRBV6-3; clone_size: many; j_call: TRBJ2-5
cdr3_nt: TGTGCCAGCAGCGGTTCCCAAGGGACCACTGAAGCTTTCTTT; cdr3_aa: CASSGSQGTTEAFF; cdr3_length: 14; d_call: -; v_call: TRBV9; clone_size: -; j_call: TRBJ1-1
cdr3_nt: TGCGCCAGCAGGCTGACAGGAAAAAACACCGGGGAGCTGTTTTTT; cdr3_aa: CASRLTGKNTGELFF; cdr3_length: 15; d_call: -; v_call: TRBV5-1; clone_size: -; j_call: TRBJ2-2
cdr3_nt: TGTGCCAGCAGCGTGTTAGCTAACTATGGCTACACCTTC; cdr3_aa: CASSVLANYGYTF; cdr3_length: 13; d_call: -; v_call: TRBV7-9; clone_size: many; j_call: TRBJ1-2
cdr3_nt: TGTGCCAGCAGCTCATACCGTTTGAACACTGAAGCTTTCTTT; cdr3_aa: CASSSYRLNTEAFF; cdr3_length: 14; d_call: -; v_call: TRBV7-2; clone_size: -; j_call: TRBJ1-1
cdr3_nt: TGTGCCAGCAGCCTCGGGACTGGATGGGTTGAGCAGTTCTTC; cdr3_aa: CASSLGTGWVEQFF; cdr3_length: 14; d_call: -; v_call: TRBV11-2; clone_size: few; j_call: TRBJ2-1
cdr3_nt: TGTGCCATCAGCGCAACCCCACAGGGACTGAACACTGAAGCTTTCTTT; cdr3_aa: CAISATPQGLNTEAFF; cdr3_length: 16; d_call: -; v_call: TRBV10-3; clone_size: -; j_call: TRBJ1-1
cdr3_nt: TGTGCCAGCGGTGAATGGGCAGCCGGGAACACTGAAGCTTTCTTT; cdr3_aa: CASGEWAAGNTEAFF; cdr3_length: 15; d_call: -; v_call: TRBV6-1; clone_size: few; j_call: TRBJ1-1